This TCR beta chain comes out of a study of CXCR3-negative and CXCR3-positive naive CD8 T cells. In the case of this clonotype: Its cognate antigen is unknown.

Investigators sorted each CD8+ T cell subset in triplicate, taking around 330,000 cells each time. Findings and limits, study-wide: Diversity in memory CD8+ cells fell much lower than the comparably high levels seen in both naive subsets. Memory, not naive, CXCR3-negative and CXCR3-positive cells differed in TRBV-TRBJ usage.

Each TRB cDNA library was prepared by 5' RACE (with UMI labels). TCRdb reprocessed the 5' RACE reads, with one entry per CDR3 protein and no DNA. Recorded here are roughly 30,000 distinct CDR3 sequences; the top ten clones represent 10%. Germline V gene sequence: CDR1 MDHEN, CDR2 SYDVKM. The CDR3 contains 14 residues. V usage is TRBV28 and J usage is TRBJ1-1; the D call from TCRdb, TRBD1, cannot be confirmed without DNA. Material: memory CD8+ T cells from blood. This TCR came from a human donor in good health. Some clones in this sample may be carry-over from other donors' samples. The CDR3 loop is CASSLQGQFTEAFF.